The 10 T cell receptor beta chains below were found in one sample sequenced in a study of blood T cell repertoires in COVID-19. Here immunoSEQ multiplex PCR was the method, and the copy in TCRdb shows in-frame clones only, minus some. The table includes roughly 52,000 clones, about 82% detected once. The sample comprised peripheral blood. All receptors come from a human donor in a cohort sampled during active COVID-19.

The table lists this clone with a few counts. This rearrangement joins TRBV6-5 to TRBJ1-6; no clear D gene. The germline V gene has CDR1 MNHEY and CDR2 SVGAGI. The CDR3 totals 15 residues. V lost 6 bases, J lost 5 bases, and 14 bases lay in between. CDR3 residues: CASSLLGMDNSPLHF. Here the CDR3 DNA reads TGTGCCAGCAGCCTCCTAGGAATGGATAATTCACCCCTCCACTTT.

The rearrangement uses TRBV25-1 and TRBJ2-7, with D possibly being TRBD2 (6 bases). This CDR3 has 12 amino acids. V was trimmed by 2 bases and J by 7 bases, leaving 9 bases between them. Germline CDR1 and CDR2: MGHDK and SYGVNS. The CDR3 spells CASSEGGGEQYF. CDR3 DNA: TGTGCCAGCAGTGAAGGGGGAGGTGAGCAGTACTTC.

The V and J genes are TRBV29-1 and TRBJ1-4; TRBD1 aligns across 9 bases. With V trimmed by 6 bases and J by 8 bases, 10 bases remained unmatched. This CDR3 comprises 14 residues. Per germline, CDR1 SQVTM and CDR2 ANQGSEA. The CDR3 loop reads CSVQLIQGAEKLFF. CDR3 coding DNA: TGCAGCGTCCAACTTATACAGGGGGCGGAAAAACTGTTTTTT.

The chain joins TRBV9 to TRBJ1-4, with 7 bases aligning to TRBD1. The CDR3 extends over 15 amino acids. CDR1 is SGDLS, CDR2 YYNGEE, per germline. Trimming at V came to 3 bases and at J to 5 bases, leaving 7 bases not matched to a gene. CDR3 residues: CASSARTGVNEKLFF. The CDR3 DNA follows: TGTGCCAGCAGCGCTAGGACAGGCGTAAATGAAAAACTGTTTTTT. Supplemented by reference TRBV9 and TRBJ1-4, the full variable domain reads DSGVTQTPKHLITATGQRVTLRCSPRSGDLSVYWYQQSLDQGLQFLIQYYNGEERAKGNILERFSAQQFPDLHSELNLSSLELGDSALYFCASSARTGVNEKLFFGSGTQLSVL.

The V gene is TRBV18, the J gene TRBJ2-2; TRBD1 matches at 7 bases. Looked up from germline, CDR1 is KGHSH and CDR2 is LQKENI. Trimming took 3 bases from V and 0 from J; bases not matched to a gene: 1. The CDR3 consists of 15 residues. The CDR3 reads CASSPGQANTGELFF. The CDR3, as DNA: TGTGCCAGCTCACCCGGACAGGCGAACACCGGGGAGCTGTTTTTT.

This rearrangement joins TRBV5-1 to TRBJ2-2; 9 bases agree with TRBD1. The CDR3 totals 16 residues. The germline CDR1 and CDR2 sequences are SGHRS and YFSETQ. The ends lost 6 bases at V and 2 bases at J; junction bases unmatched: 8. As DNA, the CDR3 is TGCGCCAGCACCACACAGGGGGCAAGTAACACCGGGGAGCTGTTTTTT. Translated, it gives CASTTQGASNTGELFF.

This chain joins TRBV6-4 and TRBJ1-2; weak D call: TRBD1 (6 bases). V gave up 8 bases and J gave up 6 bases, with 16 bases separating them. The CDR3 is 13 amino acids. The germline V gene encodes CDR1 MRHNA and CDR2 SNTAGT. CDR3 DNA: TGTGCCAGCTCCCCGGACAGCCGAGATGGCTACACCTTC. The encoded protein is CASSPDSRDGYTF.

CDR3 residues: CSATDRSSGNTIYF. The CDR3 DNA is TGCAGTGCTACTGACAGAAGCTCTGGAAACACCATATATTTT. The chain couples TRBV20-1 to TRBJ1-3; D may be TRBD1 (5 bases). The CDR3 is 14 residues long. The V gene lost 4 bases and the J gene lost 0 bases, with 10 bases spanning the gap. From germline, CDR1 is DFQATT and CDR2 SNEGSKA (reference sequence).

The chain joins TRBV20-1 to TRBJ2-1; D is uncertain. V lost 3 bases and J 6 bases, leaving 6 bases between the germline ends. Germline CDR1 is DFQATT and CDR2 is SNEGSKA (reference sequence). This CDR3 has 11 amino acids. CDR3 protein: CSASELNEQFF. The CDR3, as DNA: TGCAGTGCTAGTGAACTCAATGAGCAGTTCTTC.

The chain combines TRBV5-6 with TRBJ1-1; D perhaps matches TRBD1 (5 bases). The CDR3 spans 14 residues. Trimming left V 1 base short and J 5 bases short, with 12 bases between. Germline values: CDR1 SGHDT, CDR2 YYEEEE. As DNA, the CDR3 is TGTGCCAGCAGCTTGCGCGGGGGTGGGACTGAAGCTTTCTTT. It specifies CASSLRGGGTEAFF.